Reported below is one TCR beta chain. The antigen is unknown. V lost 8 bases, J lost 5 bases, and 12 bases lay in between. The CDR3 covers 13 residues. The germline CDR1 and CDR2 sequences are MNHEY and SVGAGI. Investigators reverse transcribed all isolated RNA, so they sequenced expressed TCRB transcripts. Libraries were prepared by immunoSEQ multiplex PCR; TCRdb keeps only in-frame clonotypes and omits some of them. The sample includes about 700,000 clones, over 10% seen only once; the top ten take approximately 0.022%. This sample was taken from a study of beta chain features in type 1 diabetes. Study-wide points: Shorter TCRB CDR3s, moderately but significantly so, marked every one of the four CD4+ subsets in Type 1 diabetes patients.

This TCR derives from a young man with type 1 diabetes. Sequenced sample: naive CD4+ T cells from blood. The V and J genes are TRBV6-5 and TRBJ1-4; no definite D call. DNA of the CDR3: TGTGCCAGCGCGATTCAGGAAAATGAAAAACTGTTTTTT. It yields the protein CASAIQENEKLFF.